This T cell receptor beta chain is drawn from a study of early T cells in non-severe SARS-CoV-2 infection. Study in general: Sequencing of unsorted whole blood was done on bulk RNA, leaving chains unpaired.

A single record per CDR3 protein comes from TCRdb applying MiXCR to the 5' RACE reads. Of roughly 54,000 distinct CDR3 sequences in the sample, over 10% were seen once. V dropped 7 bases and J dropped 13; count of bases not matched to a gene: 14. This CDR3 is built from 13 residues. Sequenced material: whole blood. The sequence was obtained from an adult who was a healthcare worker with PCR-confirmed SARS-CoV-2 infection or an uninfected control (not recorded which). This chain links TRBV12-3 or TRBV12-4 with TRBJ2-3, with TRBD1 matching 7 bases. CDR3 in amino acids: CASTQNPGTVKYF. CDR3 coding DNA: TGTGCCAGCACCCAAAACCCCGGGACAGTTAAGTATTTT.